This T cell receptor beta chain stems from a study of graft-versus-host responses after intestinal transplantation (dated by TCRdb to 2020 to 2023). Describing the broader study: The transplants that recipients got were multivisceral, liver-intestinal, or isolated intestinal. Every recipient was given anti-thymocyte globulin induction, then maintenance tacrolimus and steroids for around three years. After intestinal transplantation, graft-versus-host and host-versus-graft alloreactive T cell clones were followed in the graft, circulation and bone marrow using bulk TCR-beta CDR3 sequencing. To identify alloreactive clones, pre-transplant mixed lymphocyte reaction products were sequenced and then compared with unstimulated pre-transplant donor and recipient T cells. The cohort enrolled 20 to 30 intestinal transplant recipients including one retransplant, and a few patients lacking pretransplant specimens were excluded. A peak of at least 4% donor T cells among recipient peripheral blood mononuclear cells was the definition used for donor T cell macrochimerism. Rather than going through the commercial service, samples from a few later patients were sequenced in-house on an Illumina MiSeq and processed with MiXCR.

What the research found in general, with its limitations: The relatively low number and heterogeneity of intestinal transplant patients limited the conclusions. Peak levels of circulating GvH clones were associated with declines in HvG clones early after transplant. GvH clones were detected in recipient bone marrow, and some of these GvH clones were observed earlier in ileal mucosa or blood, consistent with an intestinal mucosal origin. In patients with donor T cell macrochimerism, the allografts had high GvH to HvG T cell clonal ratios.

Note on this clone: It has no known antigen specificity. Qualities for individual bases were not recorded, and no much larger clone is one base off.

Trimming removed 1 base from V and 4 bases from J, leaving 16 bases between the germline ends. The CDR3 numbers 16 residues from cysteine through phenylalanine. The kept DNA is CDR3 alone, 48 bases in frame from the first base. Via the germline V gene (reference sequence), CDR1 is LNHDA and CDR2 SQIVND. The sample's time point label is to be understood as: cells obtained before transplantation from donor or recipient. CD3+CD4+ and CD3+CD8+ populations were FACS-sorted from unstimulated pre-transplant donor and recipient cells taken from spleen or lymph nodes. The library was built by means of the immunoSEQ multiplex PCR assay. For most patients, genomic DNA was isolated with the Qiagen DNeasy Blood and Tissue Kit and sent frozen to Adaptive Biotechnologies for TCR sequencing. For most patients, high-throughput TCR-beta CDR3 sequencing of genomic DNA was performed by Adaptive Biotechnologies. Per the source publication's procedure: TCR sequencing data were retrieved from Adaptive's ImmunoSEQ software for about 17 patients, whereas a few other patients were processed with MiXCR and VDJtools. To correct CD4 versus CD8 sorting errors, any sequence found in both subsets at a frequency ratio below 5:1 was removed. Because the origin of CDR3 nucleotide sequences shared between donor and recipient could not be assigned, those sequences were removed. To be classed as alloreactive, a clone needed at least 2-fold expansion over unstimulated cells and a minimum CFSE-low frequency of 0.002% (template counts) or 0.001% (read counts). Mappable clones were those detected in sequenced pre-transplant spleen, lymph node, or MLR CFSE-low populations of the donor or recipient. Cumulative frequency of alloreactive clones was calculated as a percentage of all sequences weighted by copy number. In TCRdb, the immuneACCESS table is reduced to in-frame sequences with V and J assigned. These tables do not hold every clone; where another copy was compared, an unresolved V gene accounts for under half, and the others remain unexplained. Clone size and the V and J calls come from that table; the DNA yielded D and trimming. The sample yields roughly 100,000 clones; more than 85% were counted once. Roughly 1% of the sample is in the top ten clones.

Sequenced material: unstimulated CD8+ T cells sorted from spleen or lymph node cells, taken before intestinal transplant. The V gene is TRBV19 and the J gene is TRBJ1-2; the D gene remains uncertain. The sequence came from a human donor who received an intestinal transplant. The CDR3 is CASSIVQQAYSYGYTF. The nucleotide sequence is TGTGCCAGTAGTATAGTTCAGCAGGCTTACTCCTATGGCTACACCTTC.